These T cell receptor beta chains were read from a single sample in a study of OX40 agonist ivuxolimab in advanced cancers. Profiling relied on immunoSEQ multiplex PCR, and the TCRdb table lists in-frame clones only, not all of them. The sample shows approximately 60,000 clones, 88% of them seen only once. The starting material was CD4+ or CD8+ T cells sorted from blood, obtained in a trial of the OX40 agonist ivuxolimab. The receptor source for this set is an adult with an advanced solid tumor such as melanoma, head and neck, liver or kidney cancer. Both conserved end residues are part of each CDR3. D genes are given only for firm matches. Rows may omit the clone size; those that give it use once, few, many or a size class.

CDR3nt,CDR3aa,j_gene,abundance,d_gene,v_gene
TGTGCCAGCCGGCCTTTAGGGCAGTCACCTGAAGCTTTCTTT,CASRPLGQSPEAFF,TRBJ1-1,-,-,TRBV6-1
TGTGCCAGCAGCTTTGTAGGGAGGGACGAGCAGTACTTC,CASSFVGRDEQYF,TRBJ2-7,-,TRBD2,TRBV5-6
TGTGCCAGCATAGGAACTGGGGCCCTAGGGGACTCCTACAATGAGCAGTTCTTC,CASIGTGALGDSYNEQFF,TRBJ2-1,-,-,TRBV5-6
TGTGCCAGTAGTCGGACAGGTATCACAGATACGCAGTATTTT,CASSRTGITDTQYF,TRBJ2-3,-,TRBD1,TRBV19
TGTGCCAGCAGCTGGAAAGCTGGGACGCCGAGATCAGAAACAGATACGCAGTATTTT,CASSWKAGTPRSETDTQYF,TRBJ2-3,-,-,TRBV7-9
TGTGCCAGCAGCTTCCAGACAGGGTACGCTTTCTTT,CASSFQTGYAFF,TRBJ1-1,-,TRBD1,TRBV5-4
TGTGCCAGCAGCCAAGGGGGCCTCCGAGGGCAGTACTTC,CASSQGGLRGQYF,TRBJ2-7,-,TRBD1,TRBV28
TGTGCCAGCAGCTTAGTTGTTGGACTAGCGGTCCCCGGGGAGCTGTTTTTT,CASSLVVGLAVPGELFF,TRBJ2-2,few,TRBD2,TRBV7-9
TGTGCCAGCCGGGGGGAGATGAACACTGAAGCTTTCTTT,CASRGEMNTEAFF,TRBJ1-1,-,-,TRBV28
TGTGCCAGCAGCTCAAGGTCGACTTACGAGCAGTACTTC,CASSSRSTYEQYF,TRBJ2-7,-,-,TRBV7-9
TGTGCCAGCAGCTTAGTGGGACAGACCGGGGAGCTGTTTTTT,CASSLVGQTGELFF,TRBJ2-2,-,TRBD1,TRBV7-2
TGCGCCAGCAGCCAAGTTGTAGCGGGAGCGGGAGATACGCAGTATTTT,CASSQVVAGAGDTQYF,TRBJ2-3,-,TRBD2,TRBV4-1
TGCGCCAGCAGCCAAGATCCGGGGGTCTCCTACGAGCAGTACTTC,CASSQDPGVSYEQYF,TRBJ2-7,-,-,TRBV4-1
TGCGCCAGCAGCTTGGGGGGGCCGGGTCAGCCCCAGCATTTT,CASSLGGPGQPQHF,TRBJ1-5,few,-,TRBV5-1
TGTGCCAGCATTCTGAGCTCCTACGAGCAGTACTTC,CASILSSYEQYF,TRBJ2-7,-,-,TRBV27
TGTGCCAGCAGCCCACTAGTGGGTCGGTTCAATGAGCAGTTCTTC,CASSPLVGRFNEQFF,TRBJ2-1,-,-,TRBV7-3
TGTGCCAGCAGTGCCGCTGTCGCGAACACCGGGGAGCTGTTTTTT,CASSAAVANTGELFF,TRBJ2-2,-,-,TRBV2
TGTGCCAGCAGCTTCCAGGGGGATGAGCAGTTCTTC,CASSFQGDEQFF,TRBJ2-1,-,TRBD1,TRBV11-2
TGTGCCAGCAGCGTAGACCCCCAGGACACTGAAGCTTTCTTT,CASSVDPQDTEAFF,TRBJ1-1,-,-,TRBV9
TGTGCCAGCAGCGGGACAGGCGGGCCCTATGGCTACACCTTC,CASSGTGGPYGYTF,TRBJ1-2,-,TRBD1,TRBV6-1
TGTGCCAGCAGCCCCACCCCCCGGACAGGGTTCAACGACACTGAAGCTTTCTTT,CASSPTPRTGFNDTEAFF,TRBJ1-1,-,TRBD1,TRBV11-2
TGTGCCAGTAGACGAACAGGGGATAATTCACCCCTCCACTTT,CASRRTGDNSPLHF,TRBJ1-6,-,TRBD1,TRBV19
TGTGCCAGCAGCGCCCGACTAGTCGTGAATGAGCAGTTCTTC,CASSARLVVNEQFF,TRBJ2-1,-,-,TRBV27
TGCGCCAGCAGCTGGAACAGGGGGCGGGAGGTCTATGGCTACACCTTC,CASSWNRGREVYGYTF,TRBJ1-2,-,TRBD1,TRBV5-1
TGTGCCAGCAGTTCCCGTCCGGGACGGGTCTCTGGAAACACCATATATTTT,CASSSRPGRVSGNTIYF,TRBJ1-3,-,-,TRBV28
TGTGCCAGTAGTATGCGGGAGGAGATCAATGAGCAGTTCTTC,CASSMREEINEQFF,TRBJ2-1,-,TRBD2,TRBV19
TGTGCCAGCAGCGCAACTGACAGGAGCCGGGGGTATGGGGCCAACGTCCTGACTTTC,CASSATDRSRGYGANVLTF,TRBJ2-6,once,-,TRBV9
TGTGCCAGCAGCCAACTAGCGGCTAGCACAGATACGCAGTATTTT,CASSQLAASTDTQYF,TRBJ2-3,-,TRBD2,TRBV4-2
TGCGCCAGCAGTCAACGGCAGGGGGCCGTGGATGAGCAGTTCTTC,CASSQRQGAVDEQFF,TRBJ2-1,-,TRBD1,TRBV23-1